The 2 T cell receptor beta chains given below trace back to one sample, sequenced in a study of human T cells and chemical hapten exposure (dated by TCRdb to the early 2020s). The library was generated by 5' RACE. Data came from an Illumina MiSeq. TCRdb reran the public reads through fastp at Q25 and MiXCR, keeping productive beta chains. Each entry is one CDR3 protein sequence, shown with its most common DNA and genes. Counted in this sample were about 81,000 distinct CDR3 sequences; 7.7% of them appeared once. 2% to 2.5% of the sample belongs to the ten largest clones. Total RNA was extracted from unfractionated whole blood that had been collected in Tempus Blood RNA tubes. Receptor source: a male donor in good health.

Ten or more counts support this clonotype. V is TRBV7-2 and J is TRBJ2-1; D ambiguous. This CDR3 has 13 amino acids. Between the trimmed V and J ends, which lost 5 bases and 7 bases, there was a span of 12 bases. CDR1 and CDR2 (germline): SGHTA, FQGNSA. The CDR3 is CASSPQSGNEQFF. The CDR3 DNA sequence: TGTGCCAGCAGCCCCCAGTCCGGGAATGAGCAGTTCTTC.

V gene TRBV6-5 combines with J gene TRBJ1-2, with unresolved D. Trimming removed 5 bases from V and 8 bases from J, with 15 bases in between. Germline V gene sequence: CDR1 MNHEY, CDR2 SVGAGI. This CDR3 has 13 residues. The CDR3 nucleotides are TGTGCCAGCAGTCAAAGGCCGTACTTCGGCTACACCTTC. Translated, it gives CASSQRPYFGYTF.